The source of this T cell receptor (beta chain) is a study of blood T cell repertoires in COVID-19. Germline V CDR1 and CDR2: SGHAT, FQNNGV. V shed 4 bases, J shed 8 bases, and the junction held 3 bases outside the gene matches. The CDR3 contains 12 residues. Clones were sequenced by immunoSEQ multiplex PCR, and TCRdb holds only the in-frame ones, with some missing. The data hold some 22,000 clones, with over 75% observed a single time. The chain links TRBV11-2 to TRBJ1-2, with TRBD1 identical over 8 bases. Sequencing was performed on peripheral blood. The source of this sequence is a man aged 65 to 85 in a cohort sampled during active COVID-19. As DNA, the CDR3 is TGTGCCAGCAGCTCGACAGGGGTAGGCTACACCTTC. This encodes CASSSTGVGYTF.